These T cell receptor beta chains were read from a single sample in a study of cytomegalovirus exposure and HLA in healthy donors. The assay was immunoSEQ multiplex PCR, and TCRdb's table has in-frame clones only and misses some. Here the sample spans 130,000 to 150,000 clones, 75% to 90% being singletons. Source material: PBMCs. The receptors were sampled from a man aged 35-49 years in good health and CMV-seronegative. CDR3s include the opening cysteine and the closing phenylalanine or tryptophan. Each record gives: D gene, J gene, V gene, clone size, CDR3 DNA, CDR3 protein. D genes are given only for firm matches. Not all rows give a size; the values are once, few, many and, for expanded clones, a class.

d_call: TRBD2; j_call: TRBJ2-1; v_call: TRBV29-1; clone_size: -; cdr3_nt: TGCAGCGCCGAGGGCCTAGCGGGGGCTTACAATGAGCAGTTCTTC; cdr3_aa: CSAEGLAGAYNEQFF
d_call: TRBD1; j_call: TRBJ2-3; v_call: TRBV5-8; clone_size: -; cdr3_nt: TGTGCCAGCAGCTTCGGACAGGGGACAGATACGCAGTATTTT; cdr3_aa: CASSFGQGTDTQYF
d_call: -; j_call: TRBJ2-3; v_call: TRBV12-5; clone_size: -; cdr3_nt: TGTGCTAGTGGCTCGGCGGCTTACACAGATACGCAGTATTTT; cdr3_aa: CASGSAAYTDTQYF
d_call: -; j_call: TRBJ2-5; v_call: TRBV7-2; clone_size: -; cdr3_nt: TGTGCCAGCAGCTGGGGGGGAGGGACAGGAGAGACCCAGTACTTC; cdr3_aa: CASSWGGGTGETQYF
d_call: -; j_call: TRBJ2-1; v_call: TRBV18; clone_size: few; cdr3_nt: TGTGCCAGCCCCTCTAGGGGGAGCGGGGATGGGAATGAGCAGTTCTTC; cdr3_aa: CASPSRGSGDGNEQFF
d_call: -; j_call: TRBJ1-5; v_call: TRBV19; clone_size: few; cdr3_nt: TGTGCCAATGACACTTCCAACCCCAATCAGCCCCAGCATTTT; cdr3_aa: CANDTSNPNQPQHF
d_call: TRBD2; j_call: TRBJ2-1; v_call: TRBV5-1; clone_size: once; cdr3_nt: TGCGCCAGCAGCCTTGGGGGACTAGCGGGGAACAATGAGCAGTTCTTC; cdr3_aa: CASSLGGLAGNNEQFF
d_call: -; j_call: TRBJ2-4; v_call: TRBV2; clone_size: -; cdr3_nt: TGTGCCAGCAGTGAAGTTGGTAATGGCAGGGAGGAGGACTTC; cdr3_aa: CASSEVGNGREEDF
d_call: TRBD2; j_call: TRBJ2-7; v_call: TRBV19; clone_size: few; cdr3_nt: TGTGCCAGTTCACTAGCGGGGACCGCCTACGAGCAGTACTTC; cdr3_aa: CASSLAGTAYEQYF
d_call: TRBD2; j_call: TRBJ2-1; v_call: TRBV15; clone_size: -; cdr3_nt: TGTGCCACCAGCAGGGAAGCGGGGGCCCTCTACAATGAGCAGTTCTTC; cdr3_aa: CATSREAGALYNEQFF
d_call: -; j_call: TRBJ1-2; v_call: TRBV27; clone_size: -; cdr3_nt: TGTGCCAGCAGTTTGTTAGGACAAGCTGGCTACACCTTC; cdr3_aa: CASSLLGQAGYTF
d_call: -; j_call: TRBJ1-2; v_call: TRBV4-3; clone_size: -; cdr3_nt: TGCGCCAGCAGCAAAAGAATAGGGGCTGGAGGCTACACCTTC; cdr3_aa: CASSKRIGAGGYTF
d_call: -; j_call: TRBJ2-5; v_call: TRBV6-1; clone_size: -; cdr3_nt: TGTGCCAGCAGCCAAAGGGGGGAGACCCAGTACTTC; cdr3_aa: CASSQRGETQYF
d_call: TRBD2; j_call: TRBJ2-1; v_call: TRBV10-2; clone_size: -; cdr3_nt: TGCGCCAGCAGTGTTGGACTAGCGGTTGACAATGAGCAGTTCTTC; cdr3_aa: CASSVGLAVDNEQFF
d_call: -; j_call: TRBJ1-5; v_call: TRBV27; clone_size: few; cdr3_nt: TGTGCCAGCAGCCCTCGGGAGGATCAGCCCCAGCATTTT; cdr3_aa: CASSPREDQPQHF
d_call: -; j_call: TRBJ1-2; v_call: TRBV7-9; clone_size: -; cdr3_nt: TGTTCCAGCAGCTACTCGGGGGATGGCTACACCTTC; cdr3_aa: CSSSYSGDGYTF
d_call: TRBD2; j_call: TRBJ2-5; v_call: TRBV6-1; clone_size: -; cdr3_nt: TGTGCCCACGGAGGGAGGGTTCCGGTAGAGACCCAGTACTTC; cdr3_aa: CAHGGRVPVETQYF
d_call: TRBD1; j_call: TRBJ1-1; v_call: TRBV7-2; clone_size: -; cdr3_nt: TGTGCCAGCAGTTCCGGGACAGGGTCTTTAACTGAAGCTTTCTTT; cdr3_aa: CASSSGTGSLTEAFF
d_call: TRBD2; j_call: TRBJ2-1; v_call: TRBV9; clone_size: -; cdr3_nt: TGTGCCAGCAGCTTGACTAGCGGGTTATCGGGTGAGCAGTTCTTC; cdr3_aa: CASSLTSGLSGEQFF
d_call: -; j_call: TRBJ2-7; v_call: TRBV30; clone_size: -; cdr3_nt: TGTGCCTGGGGACAGCCCCAAAGGCAGTACTTC; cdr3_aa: CAWGQPQRQYF
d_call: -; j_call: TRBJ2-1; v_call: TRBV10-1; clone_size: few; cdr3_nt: TGCGCCAGCCGCCCCGCGGGTCTGGATGAGCAGTTCTTC; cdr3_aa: CASRPAGLDEQFF
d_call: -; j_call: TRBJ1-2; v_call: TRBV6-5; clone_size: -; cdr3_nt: TGTGCCAGCAGTTACTCCTCGGGGCAGGGGAACTATGGCTACACCTTC; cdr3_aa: CASSYSSGQGNYGYTF
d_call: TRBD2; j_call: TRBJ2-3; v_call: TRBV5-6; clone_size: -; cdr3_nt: TGTGCCAGCAGCTTGGACGGGAGACTAGCGGGGGGCACAGATACGCAGTATTTT; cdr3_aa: CASSLDGRLAGGTDTQYF
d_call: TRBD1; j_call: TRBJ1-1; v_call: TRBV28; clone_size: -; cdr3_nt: TGTGCCAGCAGTTCGACAGGGACCGTTAACACTGAAGCTTTCTTT; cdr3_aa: CASSSTGTVNTEAFF
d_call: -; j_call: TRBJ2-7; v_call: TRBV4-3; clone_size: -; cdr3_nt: TGCGCCAGCAGCCAAGGGACATTGTCCTACGAGCAGTACTTC; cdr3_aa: CASSQGTLSYEQYF
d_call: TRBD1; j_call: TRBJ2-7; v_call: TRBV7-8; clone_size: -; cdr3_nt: TGTGCCAGCAGCTTAAGGACAGGGGGCTCTTACGAGCAGTACTTC; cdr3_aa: CASSLRTGGSYEQYF
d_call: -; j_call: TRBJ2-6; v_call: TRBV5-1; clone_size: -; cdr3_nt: TGCGCCAGCAGCTTGGGGAGGCTAGCGCTAGGGGCCAACGTCCTGACTTTC; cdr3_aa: CASSLGRLALGANVLTF
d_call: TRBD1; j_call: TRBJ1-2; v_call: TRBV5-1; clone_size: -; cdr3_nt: TGCGCCAGCAGCTTGGCCGCCGGGACAGGGCCTGTCTACACCTTC; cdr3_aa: CASSLAAGTGPVYTF